What follows are 25 T cell receptor beta chains derived from one specimen sequenced in a study of CD8 T cells in ankylosing spondylitis. Broader study findings: Apparently characteristic of ankylosing spondylitis blood was a TCR beta motif (under ten highly homologous variants).

TCRdb reprocessed the 5' RACE reads via MiXCR and lists one record per CDR3 protein. In the table there are a few hundred thousand distinct CDR3 sequences, about a sixth of which are singletons. Their antigens remain unidentified. The specimen was blood, either unsorted or a sorted T cell fraction (not recorded which). All receptors derive from a male donor with ankylosing spondylitis.

The V and J genes are TRBV2 and TRBJ1-1; no clear D. Per the germline V gene, CDR1 is SNHLY and CDR2 is FYNNEI. Trimming removed 0 bases at V and 8 bases at J, with 13 bases between. This CDR3 comprises 14 residues. CDR3 nucleotide sequence: TGTGCCAGCAGTGAAGCCCCTGCACAGAGCGAAGCTTTCTTT. It codes for CASSEAPAQSEAFF. Full variable domain (rest looked up from reference TRBV2 and TRBJ1-1): EPEVTQTPSHQVTQMGQEVILRCVPISNHLYFYWYRQILGQKVEFLVSFYNNEISEKSEIFDDQFSVERPDGSNFTLKIRSTKLEDSAMYFCASSEAPAQSEAFFGQGTRLTVV.

The V call is TRBV27, the J call TRBJ2-2; 8 bases match TRBD2. J gave up 6 bases and V 2 bases, and 5 bases lay outside the gene matches. CDR3 size: 15 residues. Germline CDR1 and CDR2: MNHEY and SMNVEV (reference sequence). CDR3 residues: CASSLDGRAPGELFF. Written as DNA, the CDR3 is TGTGCCAGCAGTTTAGACGGGAGGGCCCCCGGGGAGCTGTTTTTT.

V usage is TRBV9 and J usage is TRBJ2-1, with TRBD2 as a possible D gene (5 bases). Deletions cut 0 bases from V and 7 bases from J, with 17 bases between. CDR1 SGDLS and CDR2 YYNGEE come from the germline V gene. This CDR3 contains 16 residues. For the CDR3, the DNA is TGTGCCAGCAGCGTAGCGGGGTCGCGGGTTAGGAATGAGCAGTTCTTC. Translation: CASSVAGSRVRNEQFF.

The chain links TRBV24-1 to TRBJ2-1; D unresolved. V was pared by 10 bases and J by 4 bases, with 4 bases between. Germline assignment: CDR1 KGHDR and CDR2 SFDVKD. CDR3 length equals 10 residues. Written as DNA, the CDR3 is TGTGCCACGCGATACAATGAGCAGTTCTTC. Its translation: CATRYNEQFF.

This clonotype was observed a handful of times. This chain links TRBV20-1 with TRBJ2-7; no clear D. Trimming shortened V by 0 bases and J by 3 bases, and 21 bases separated the two germline ends. CDR1 and CDR2 from the germline V gene are DFQATT and SNEGSKA (reference sequence). This CDR3 contains 17 residues. CDR3 region: CSARDDSSGRLDYEQYF. CDR3 nucleotides: TGCAGTGCTAGAGATGATAGTTCGGGCAGGCTCGACTACGAGCAGTACTTC.

This clonotype has more than one count but fewer than ten. The V call is TRBV5-1, the J call TRBJ2-3, with a weak D call TRBD1 (6 bases). The ends were cut back, 5 bases at V and 1 base at J, with 17 bases in the middle. The length of the CDR3 is 16 residues. Germline CDR1 is SGHRS and CDR2 is YFSETQ. DNA of the CDR3: TGCGCCAGCAGTTCCGAAAGCAGGGGCGGCACAGATACGCAGTATTTT. Protein: CASSSESRGGTDTQYF.

The sample holds a few counts of this clonotype. The V gene is TRBV12-3 or TRBV12-4, the J gene TRBJ2-3; the match to TRBD1 covers 7 bases. The CDR3 extends over 16 amino acids. V lost 5 bases and J lost 2; bases outside the gene matches: 10. The CDR3: CASSDRDSHYTDTQYF. In DNA, the CDR3 is TGTGCCAGCAGTGACCGGGACAGCCATTACACAGATACGCAGTATTTT.

There are a few counts of this clonotype. The rearrangement joins TRBV20-1 to TRBJ1-1; D remains ambiguous. Germline V lookup: CDR1 DFQATT, CDR2 SNEGSKA (reference sequence). This CDR3 has 14 amino acids. The germline V and J ends were trimmed by 0 bases and 3 bases, with 11 bases remaining between them. CDR3 DNA sequence: TGCAGTGCTAGAGATCGGAACAGACACACTGAAGCTTTCTTT. Amino acid sequence: CSARDRNRHTEAFF.

This clonotype was detected only once. The chain joins TRBV7-9 to TRBJ2-5; D gene unclear. Per germline, CDR1 SEHNR and CDR2 FQNEAQ (reference sequence). V lost 2 bases and J 5 bases, leaving 15 bases between the germline ends. The CDR3 consists of 15 residues. The CDR3 spells CASSLSPPGVETQYF. The CDR3 nucleotides read TGTGCCAGCAGCTTAAGTCCCCCCGGAGTTGAGACCCAGTACTTC.

The rearrangement links TRBV20-1 to TRBJ2-7; 10 positions agree with TRBD2. The trim removed 6 bases at V and 4 bases at J, leaving 12 bases unmatched. The length of the CDR3 is 15 residues. Germline V gene lookup returns CDR1 DFQATT and CDR2 SNEGSKA (reference sequence). This CDR3 is CSALAGDSPGYEQYF. CDR3 DNA: TGCAGTGCCCTAGCGGGAGATAGTCCTGGGTACGAGCAGTACTTC.

The J gene is TRBJ2-1, the V gene TRBV7-9; TRBD1 aligns across 11 bases. The CDR3 runs to 14 residues. Germline V gene sequence: CDR1 SEHNR, CDR2 FQNEAQ (reference sequence). V dropped 6 bases and J dropped 8; count of bases not matched to a gene: 6. CDR3 region: CASRGDRGFDEQFF. The CDR3 DNA reads TGTGCCAGCAGAGGGGACAGGGGGTTCGATGAGCAGTTCTTC.

In this sample, this clonotype turned up a few times. This sequence joins TRBV3-1 and TRBJ1-1; 7 bases agree with TRBD1. The CDR3 sequence is 14 residues long. The V and J ends lost 4 bases and 4 bases, in that order; junction bases with no gene match: 6. Germline V gene lookup returns CDR1 LGHDT and CDR2 YNNKEL (reference sequence). The CDR3 reads CASSPLNRGTEAFF. As DNA, the CDR3 is TGTGCCAGCAGCCCGCTCAACAGGGGCACTGAAGCTTTCTTT.

This clonotype was seen ten or more times. The V call is TRBV29-1, the J call TRBJ2-7; no clear D. The CDR3 consists of 12 residues. V lost 5 bases and J lost 1, with 9 bases in between. Germline V gene data show CDR1 as SQVTM and CDR2 as ANQGSEA. Here the CDR3 reads CSVLAASYEQYF. CDR3 nucleotide sequence: TGCAGCGTTCTGGCAGCTTCCTACGAGCAGTACTTC.

This clonotype was recorded a few times. In DNA, the CDR3 is TGTGCCAGCAGTTACTCGAGACTAGCGGGGGGCCGCACAGATACGCAGTATTTT. Translating it yields CASSYSRLAGGRTDTQYF. This chain links TRBV6-5 with TRBJ2-3, with 13 positions matching TRBD2. The CDR3 covers 18 residues. CDR1 and CDR2 from the germline V gene are MNHEY and SVGAGI. V was pared by 0 bases and J by 1 base, with 4 bases of the junction left unmatched.

The genes are TRBV6-2 or TRBV6-3 and TRBJ1-1; tentative D call: TRBD1 (6 bases). V shed 0 bases and J shed 0 bases, with 8 bases lying between them. CDR3 length equals 15 residues. In germline, CDR1 is MNHEY, CDR2 SVGEGT. CDR3 loop: CASSYSRGLNTEAFF. Written as DNA, the CDR3 is TGTGCCAGCAGTTACTCGAGGGGGTTGAACACTGAAGCTTTCTTT.

CDR3: CSVLDRGDYGYTF. In nucleotides, the CDR3 is TGCAGCGTTCTGGACAGGGGGGACTATGGCTACACCTTC. The chain has TRBV29-1 and TRBJ1-2, with 10 bases matching TRBD1. Germline lookup yields CDR1 SQVTM and CDR2 ANQGSEA. Unmatched junction bases numbered 3, after V lost 5 bases and J lost 3 bases. The CDR3 runs to 13 residues.

In this sample, this clonotype turned up a few times. The CDR3 reads CASRFGGNQPQHF. The CDR3 nucleotides are TGTGCCAGTAGGTTCGGTGGCAATCAGCCCCAGCATTTT. This rearrangement joins TRBV19 to TRBJ1-5, with D unclear. V lost 6 bases to trimming and J lost 2 bases, with 8 bases between them. Germline V CDR1 and CDR2: LNHDA, SQIVND (reference sequence). The CDR3 length is 13 residues.

V gene TRBV5-1 combines with J gene TRBJ2-3; 7 bases are a match to TRBD1. Germline CDR1 and CDR2: SGHRS and YFSETQ. V was clipped by 4 bases and J by 0 bases; unmatched bases: 5. The CDR3 consists of 15 residues. The CDR3 is CASSQGQTSTDTQYF. CDR3 DNA sequence: TGCGCCAGCAGCCAGGGACAGACAAGCACAGATACGCAGTATTTT. Full variable domain (remainder filled in from reference TRBV5-1 and TRBJ2-3): KAGVTQTPRYLIKTRGQQVTLSCSPISGHRSVSWYQQTPGQGLQFLFEYFSETQRNKGNFPGRFSGRQFSNSRSEMNVSTLELGDSALYLCASSQGQTSTDTQYFGPGTRLTVL.

This clonotype was detected a few times. This sequence joins TRBV27 and TRBJ2-3, with D possibly TRBD1 on 5 matching bases. CDR3 length: 13 amino acids. V lost 5 bases and J 7 bases, leaving 13 bases between the germline ends. Germline V CDR1 and CDR2: MNHEY, SMNVEV (reference sequence). The CDR3 nucleotides read TGTGCCAGCAGTAGCGCAAGGGGATATACGCAGTATTTT. Protein product: CASSSARGYTQYF.

The chain combines TRBV20-1 with TRBJ2-1; 14 nucleotides match TRBD2. CDR1 and CDR2 from the germline V gene are DFQATT and SNEGSKA (reference sequence). Germline trimming cut 4 bases from V and 6 bases from J; bases unmatched to any gene: 5. The CDR3 extends over 15 amino acids. The CDR3: CSAKSGTSGGNEQFF. Written as DNA, the CDR3 is TGCAGTGCTAAGTCCGGGACTAGCGGGGGCAATGAGCAGTTCTTC.

The chain carries TRBV5-6 and TRBJ1-1; D gene uncertain. Trimming stripped 0 bases from V and 10 bases from J, with 19 bases between. Per the germline V gene, CDR1 is SGHDT and CDR2 is YYEEEE. CDR3 size: 15 residues. DNA of the CDR3: TGTGCCAGCAGCTTGGCGACCGGGCTCTCCTCGGGAGCTTTCTTT. This sequence encodes CASSLATGLSSGAFF.

The CDR3 coding sequence is TGTGCCAGCAGTTTTGGTACTAGAGATGAAGCTTTCTTT. This encodes CASSFGTRDEAFF. This chain joins TRBV12-3 or TRBV12-4 and TRBJ1-1; D remains ambiguous. The CDR3 has 13 amino acids. V was pared by 3 bases and J by 7 bases, with 12 bases between.

Many counts were recorded for this clonotype. The junction departs from germline at one end; a sequencing error may be responsible. The rearrangement uses TRBV4-1 and TRBJ2-3, with D perhaps matching TRBD2 (6 bases). The germline CDR1 and CDR2 sequences are MGHRA and YSYEKL. The CDR3 is made up of 16 amino acids. The CDR3 nucleotides are TGCGCCAGCAGTCAAGGGGCTAGCGCGTACACAGATACGCAGTATTTT. Translated, it gives CASSQGASAYTDTQYF.

This rearrangement joins TRBV4-1 to TRBJ1-1; perhaps TRBD1 as D (5 bases). Per germline, CDR1 MGHRA and CDR2 YSYEKL. V dropped 0 bases and J dropped 4 bases, with 6 bases sitting between them. This CDR3 comprises 13 residues. In DNA, the CDR3 is TGCGCCAGCAGCCAAGAAGGGGCCACTGAAGCTTTCTTT. Translation: CASSQEGATEAFF.

In this sample, this clonotype turned up a few times. The chain joins TRBV27 to TRBJ2-2; 8 bases align to TRBD2. CDR3 length equals 17 residues. Germline V gene data show CDR1 as MNHEY and CDR2 as SMNVEV (reference sequence). J was trimmed by 0 bases and V by 5 bases; bases with no gene match: 8. CDR3 in amino acids: CASSPSSLAANTGELFF. DNA for the CDR3: TGTGCCAGCAGTCCCAGTTCACTAGCGGCGAACACCGGGGAGCTGTTTTTT.